The clone carrying this T cell receptor beta chain showed up just once. Repertoires were generated with immunoSEQ multiplex PCR, while TCRdb's copy carries only in-frame clones and drops some. The repertoire includes about 110,000 clones, 60% to 85% of them detected once, and less than 5% sits in the top ten. Germline CDR1 is SEHNR and CDR2 is FQNEAQ (reference sequence). Trimming took 8 bases from V and 4 from J, leaving 12 bases between them. This CDR3 is built from 13 residues. The data were obtained in a study of blood T cell repertoires in COVID-19. This sequence was found in a human donor in a cohort sampled during active or convalescent COVID-19. J is TRBJ2-1 and V is TRBV7-9; the D gene is possibly TRBD1 (5 bases). Source material: peripheral blood. CDR3 loop: CASAKTAYNEQFF. CDR3 DNA: TGTGCCAGCGCTAAGACAGCTTACAATGAGCAGTTCTTC. Together with reference TRBV7-9 and TRBJ2-1, the CDR3 gives the full variable domain: DTGVSQNPRHKITKRGQNVTFRCDPISEHNRLYWYRQTLGQGPEFLTYFQNEAQLEKSRLLSDRFSAERPKGSFSTLEIQRTEQGDSAMYLCASAKTAYNEQFFGPGTRLTVL.